These 4 T cell receptor beta chains share one sample of origin, sequenced in a study of T cell repertoires in cytomegalovirus infection. One entry per CDR3 protein, called by TCRdb with MiXCR from the reads. The data contain some 390,000 distinct CDR3 sequences, approximately 18% of them seen just once; the ten biggest clones take up around 8.6%. The specimen sequenced was PBMCs. Receptors were obtained from a human donor in good health (CMV status not recorded). Some clones in this sample may be carry-over from other donors' samples.

This clonotype was observed many times. The CDR3: CASSTPYNEQFF. DNA for the CDR3: TGTGCCAGCAGCACCCCCTACAATGAGCAGTTCTTC. V usage is TRBV7-2 and J usage is TRBJ2-1; D unresolved. Trimming removed 5 bases at V and 2 bases at J, with 4 bases between. Germline V gene sequence: CDR1 SGHTA, CDR2 FQGNSA. The CDR3 runs 12 residues.

This clonotype showed up many times. The chain has TRBV7-6 and TRBJ2-3; 9 nucleotides align to TRBD2. Per germline, CDR1 SGHVS and CDR2 FNYEAQ. The V gene end was trimmed by 5 bases and the J gene end by 6 bases; junction bases not matched to a gene: 9. This CDR3 is 15 amino acids long. CDR3 region: CASSLSGRVFDTQYF. CDR3 nucleotide sequence: TGTGCCAGCAGCCTTAGCGGGAGAGTCTTTGATACGCAGTATTTT.

The rearrangement joins TRBV7-9 to TRBJ2-5, with unresolved D. This CDR3 comprises 13 residues. CDR1 SEHNR and CDR2 FQNEAQ come from the germline V gene (reference sequence). Trimming left V 5 bases short and J 0 bases short, with 7 bases between. The CDR3 reads CASSRANQETQYF. The CDR3 bases are TGTGCCAGCAGCCGGGCTAACCAAGAGACCCAGTACTTC.

This clonotype was counted between two and nine times. The rearrangement joins TRBV11-2 to TRBJ2-7; D is unresolved. The V end lost 7 bases, the J end lost 4 bases, and 17 bases lay between the germline ends. Germline assignment: CDR1 SGHAT and CDR2 FQNNGV. The CDR3 has 14 amino acids. The DNA of the CDR3 is TGTGCCAGCACACCGACCGTAGCAGATTACGAGCAGTACTTC. It specifies CASTPTVADYEQYF.